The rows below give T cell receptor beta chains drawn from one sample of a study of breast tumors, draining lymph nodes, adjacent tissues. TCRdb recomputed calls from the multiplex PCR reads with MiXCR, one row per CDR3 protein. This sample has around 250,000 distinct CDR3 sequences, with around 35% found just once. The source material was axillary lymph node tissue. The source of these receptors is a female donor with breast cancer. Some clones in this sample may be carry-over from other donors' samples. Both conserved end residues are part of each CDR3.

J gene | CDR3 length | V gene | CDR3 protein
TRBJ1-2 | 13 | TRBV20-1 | CSHALGGNYGYTF
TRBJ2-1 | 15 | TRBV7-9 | CASSLTSGRFYEQFF
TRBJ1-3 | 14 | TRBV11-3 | CASSVGGVGNTIYF
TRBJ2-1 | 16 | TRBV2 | CASSEGWLAGGDEQFF
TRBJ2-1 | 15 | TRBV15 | CATSREGTGKHEQFF
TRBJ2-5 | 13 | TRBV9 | CASSVDRGETQYF
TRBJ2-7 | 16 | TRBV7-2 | CASSLVFASGGYEQYF
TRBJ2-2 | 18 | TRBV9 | CASSVEGLRDLKSGELFF
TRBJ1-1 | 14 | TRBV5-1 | CASSFDSKGTEAFF
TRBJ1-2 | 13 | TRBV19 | CATWTGYAYGYTF
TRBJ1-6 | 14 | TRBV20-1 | CSARWTSGNSPLHF
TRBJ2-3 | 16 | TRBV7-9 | CASSRDVAGPTDTQYF
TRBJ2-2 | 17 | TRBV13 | CASSLAFTGANTGELFF
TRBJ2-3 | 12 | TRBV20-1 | CSALSSTDTQYF
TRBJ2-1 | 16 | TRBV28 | CASSIWAGGAGNEQFF
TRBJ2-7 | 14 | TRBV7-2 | CASSPTGITAEQYF
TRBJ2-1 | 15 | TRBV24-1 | CATSVSDSAGNEQFF
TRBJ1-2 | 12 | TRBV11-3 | CAWEGQVYGYTF
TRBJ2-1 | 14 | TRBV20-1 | CSAGEAGGPYEQFF
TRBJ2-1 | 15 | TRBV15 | CATSRDSSSYNEQFF
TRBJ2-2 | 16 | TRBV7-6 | CASSLVGSGATGELFF
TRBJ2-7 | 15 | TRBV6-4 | CASSHGGGGHYEQYF
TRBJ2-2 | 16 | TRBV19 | CASRSNILANTGELFF
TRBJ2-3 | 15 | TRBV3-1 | CASSGGSVGVDTQYF
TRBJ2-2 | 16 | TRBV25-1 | CASSAQPDRNTGELFF
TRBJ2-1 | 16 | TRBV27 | CASSGLGTGLYNEQFF
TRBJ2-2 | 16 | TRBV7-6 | CASSLSPGGSSRELFF
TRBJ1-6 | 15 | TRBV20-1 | CSAPAGGAGNSPLHF
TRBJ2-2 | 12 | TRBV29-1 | CSVRPSAGELFF
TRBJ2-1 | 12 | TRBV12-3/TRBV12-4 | CASSWDLNEQFF
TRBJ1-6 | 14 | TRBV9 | CASSVVSNNSPLHF
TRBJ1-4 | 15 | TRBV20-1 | CSARDSRGINEKLFF
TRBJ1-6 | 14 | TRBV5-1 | CASSRTADNSPLHF
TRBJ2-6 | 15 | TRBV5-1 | CASSLVLSGANVLTF
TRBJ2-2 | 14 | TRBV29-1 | CSVEVSGTTGDLFF
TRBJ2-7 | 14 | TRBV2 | CASRETSGSHEQYF
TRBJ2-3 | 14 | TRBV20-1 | CSARDRGPSGTQYF
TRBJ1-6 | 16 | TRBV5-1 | CASSLEGPFLNSPLHF
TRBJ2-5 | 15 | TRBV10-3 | CATRSSGRAKETQYF
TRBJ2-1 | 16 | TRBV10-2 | CASSAGAWSSYNEQFF
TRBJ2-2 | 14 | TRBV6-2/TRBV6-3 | CASRTALVTGELFF
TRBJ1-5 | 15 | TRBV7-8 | CASSLGAGGNQPQHF
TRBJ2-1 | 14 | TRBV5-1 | CASSLGTSNNEQFF
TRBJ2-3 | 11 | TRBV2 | CASRLAHTQYF
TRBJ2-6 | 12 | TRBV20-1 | CSARPSWSVLTF
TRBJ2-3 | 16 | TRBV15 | CATSRRAGRSTDTQYF
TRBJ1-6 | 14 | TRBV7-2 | CASSLGDGNSPLHF
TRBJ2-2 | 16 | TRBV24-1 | CATSDIGQGATGELFF
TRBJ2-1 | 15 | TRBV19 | CASSTGLQPYNEQFF